The sequence of this T cell receptor (beta chain) was determined in a study of OX40 agonist ivuxolimab in advanced cancers. About the research overall: At 0.01 to 10 mg/kg, ivuxolimab was administered intravenously to patients every 2 weeks.

On this clone itself: Antigen specificity is unknown.

The CDR3 spans 17 residues. V was trimmed by 4 bases and J by 1 base, leaving 17 bases between them. CDR1 MGHRA and CDR2 YSYEKL come from the germline V gene. The assay was immunoSEQ multiplex PCR, and TCRdb's table has in-frame clones only and misses some. The table has fewer than 75,000 clones, 70% to 90% seen once. Overall study findings and caveats: CD4+ and CD8+ blood T cells expanded clonally by week 6 at 0.1 to 3.0 mg/kg.

The sample consisted of CD4+ or CD8+ T cells sorted from blood, taken in a trial of the OX40 agonist ivuxolimab. V is TRBV4-1 and J is TRBJ2-1; a weak D match, TRBD1 (7 bases). This receptor was identified in an adult with an advanced solid tumor such as melanoma, head and neck, liver or kidney cancer. CDR3 nucleotide sequence: TGCGCCAGCAGCCTAATAGAGCAGGGGGGATCCTACAATGAGCAGTTCTTC. Protein sequence: CASSLIEQGGSYNEQFF.